These T cell receptor beta chains were read from a single sample in a study of Graves' ophthalmopathy and Graves' hyperthyroidism. One entry per CDR3 protein results from TCRdb running MiXCR on the multiplex PCR reads. The sample shows 300,000 to 400,000 distinct CDR3 sequences, 15% to 20% of them seen only once. Sequenced input: peripheral blood. Receptors originate from an adult man with Graves' ophthalmopathy. CDR3s leave out the opening cysteine and the closing phenylalanine or tryptophan. A D gene is named only where the DNA matches it firmly.

j_call v_call d_call cdr3_aa
TRBJ2-7 TRBV12-3/TRBV12-4 TRBD2 ASSPRASGGGEQY
TRBJ2-4 TRBV6-2/TRBV6-3 TRBD1 ASSYSRDRGLIKNIQY
TRBJ1-1 TRBV29-1 NA SVERGMNTEAF
TRBJ2-2 TRBV7-2 NA ASRPPQGNTGELF
TRBJ1-1 TRBV19 TRBD1 ASSMVPGGTAGFHTEAF
TRBJ2-7 TRBV27 TRBD1 ASSSGQGAHEQY
TRBJ2-5 TRBV5-6 TRBD2 ASSLDLAGRETQY
TRBJ1-5 TRBV20-1 TRBD1 SARMDRGRQPQH
TRBJ1-5 TRBV6-2/TRBV6-3 NA ASSYSSEGHQPQH
TRBJ1-5 TRBV12-3/TRBV12-4 NA ASSTRPDQPQH
TRBJ2-6 TRBV10-3 TRBD1 ATWTGTGANVLT
TRBJ2-7 TRBV7-8 TRBD2 ASSLRASGSGEQY
TRBJ1-2 TRBV7-9 NA ASSLQDLYGYT
TRBJ1-5 TRBV9 TRBD1 ASSWTGALNQPQH
TRBJ2-5 TRBV11-2 NA ASSLDSGALGQETEY
TRBJ2-2 TRBV2 TRBD2 ASRRLAGGTGELF
TRBJ1-1 TRBV6-1 NA ASSAALFPRITEAF
TRBJ1-2 TRBV12-3/TRBV12-4 TRBD1 ASSLVPSLGQVLHGYT
TRBJ2-7 TRBV29-1 NA SVRLAQGYEQY
TRBJ2-7 TRBV2 NA ASSELGKGYEQY
TRBJ1-1 TRBV2 TRBD1 ASTAWLGTGGTEAF
TRBJ2-2 TRBV3-1 TRBD2 ASSCSGLAGGLRRELF
TRBJ2-5 TRBV20-1 TRBD1 SARDGTGGDSDGETQY
TRBJ2-5 TRBV7-3 NA ASSLQGGQETQY
TRBJ2-5 TRBV6-1 TRBD1 ASVSGTGGETQY